These 31 T cell receptor beta chains came from one sample sequenced in a study of T cells in localized non-small cell lung cancer. The data were produced by immunoSEQ multiplex PCR, yet TCRdb's version contains in-frame clones alone and is incomplete. The data show under 55,000 clones, around 90% seen once. Sequencing was performed on PBMCs, taken before any cancer treatment. The receptors come from a woman aged 35-75 years with stage II lung adenocarcinoma.

The chain carries TRBV5-8 and TRBJ1-1; D gene unclear. This CDR3 is 13 amino acids long. Germline CDR1 reads SGHTS; CDR2 reads YDEGEE. V lost 4 bases and J lost 1, with 8 bases in between. For the CDR3, the DNA is TGTGCCAGCAGCCCACCGACGAACACTGAAGCTTTCTTT. This gives the protein CASSPPTNTEAFF.

This sequence joins TRBV9 and TRBJ2-6; TRBD1 or TRBD2 may be the D gene (5 bases each). Germline CDR1 reads SGDLS; CDR2 reads YYNGEE. The CDR3 consists of 16 residues. V was shortened by 3 bases and J by 4 bases, with 14 bases between the two germline ends. The CDR3 sequence is CASSATTGPGANVLTF. Written as DNA, the CDR3 is TGTGCCAGCAGCGCAACGACGGGGCCGGGGGCCAACGTCCTGACTTTC.

The chain is built from TRBV15 and TRBJ1-5, with D unclear. The ends were cut back, 1 base at V and 5 bases at J, with 9 bases in the middle. Germline CDR1 LNHNV, CDR2 YYDKDF (reference sequence). The CDR3 contains 14 residues. For the CDR3, the DNA is TGTGCCACCAGCAGAGTATCGAGTGATCAGCCCCAGCATTTT. Its protein is CATSRVSSDQPQHF.

J is TRBJ2-3 and V is TRBV6-5; 7 nucleotides line up with TRBD1. V gave up 6 bases and J gave up 2 bases; unmatched junction bases: 8. The CDR3 covers 15 residues. CDR1 MNHEY and CDR2 SVGAGI come from the germline V gene. The CDR3: CASRVLDRLTDTQYF. The DNA for the CDR3 is TGTGCCAGCAGAGTACTGGACAGGCTCACAGATACGCAGTATTTT.

This chain joins TRBV6-5 and TRBJ2-7; D gene uncertain. With 2 bases removed from V and 5 bases from J, the gap between germline ends came to 7 bases. Germline loops: CDR1 MNHEY, CDR2 SVGAGI. The CDR3 contains 12 residues. The CDR3 sequence: CASSYRAHEQYF. The CDR3 DNA follows: TGTGCCAGCAGTTACAGGGCCCACGAGCAGTACTTC.

This chain joins TRBV30 and TRBJ1-5; maybe TRBD1 (5 bases). V shed 1 base and J shed 0 bases, with 10 bases lying between them. Per germline, CDR1 GTSNPN and CDR2 SVGIG (reference sequence). The length of the CDR3 is 15 residues. The CDR3 loop reads CAWSDGTSSNQPQHF. The CDR3 DNA sequence: TGTGCCTGGAGTGACGGGACCAGTAGCAATCAGCCCCAGCATTTT.

V usage is TRBV2 and J usage is TRBJ2-6, with D possibly being TRBD1 (7 bases). The CDR3 consists of 16 residues. Germline CDR1 and CDR2: SNHLY and FYNNEI. Trimming left V 11 bases short and J 0 bases short, with 17 bases between. CDR3 in amino acids: CAASQGGSSGANVLTF. CDR3 nucleotide sequence: TGTGCCGCGTCGCAGGGGGGCTCCTCTGGGGCCAACGTCCTGACTTTC.

This clone was counted a few times. The chain recombines TRBV2 with TRBJ1-3; D not certain. V was clipped by 4 bases and J by 4 bases, with 17 bases between them. The germline gives CDR1 SNHLY, CDR2 FYNNEI. The CDR3 covers 16 residues. CDR3 sequence: CASSGRSSRAGNTIYF. CDR3 bases: TGTGCCAGCAGTGGCCGGAGCAGCCGGGCGGGAAACACCATATATTTT. The variable domain in full, completed from reference TRBV2 and TRBJ1-3, reads EPEVTQTPSHQVTQMGQEVILRCVPISNHLYFYWYRQILGQKVEFLVSFYNNEISEKSEIFDDQFSVERPDGSNFTLKIRSTKLEDSAMYFCASSGRSSRAGNTIYFGEGSWLTVV.

The gene calls are TRBV9 and TRBJ2-3; 9 bases fit TRBD2. V lost 4 bases and J lost 0; bases outside the gene matches: 3. CDR1 is SGDLS and CDR2 is YYNGEE in the germline V gene. This CDR3 contains 15 residues. CDR3 loop: CASSRSGGSTDTQYF. Written as DNA, the CDR3 is TGTGCCAGCAGCCGAAGCGGGGGGAGCACAGATACGCAGTATTTT.

This chain uses TRBV5-8 with TRBJ2-7, with D perhaps matching TRBD2 (5 bases). Per the germline V gene, CDR1 is SGHTS and CDR2 is YDEGEE. The ends were cut back, 4 bases at V and 0 bases at J, with 5 bases in the middle. The CDR3 totals 12 residues. This chain's CDR3 is CASSRDSYEQYF. The DNA of the CDR3 is TGTGCCAGCAGCCGGGACTCCTACGAGCAGTACTTC. Supplemented by reference TRBV5-8 and TRBJ2-7, the full variable domain reads EAGVTQSPTHLIKTRGQQATLRCSPISGHTSVYWYQQALGLGLQFLLWYDEGEERNRGNFPPRFSGRQFPNYSSELNVNALELEDSALYLCASSRDSYEQYFGPGTRLTVT.

The CDR3 here is CSVGTGAYNEQFF. For the CDR3, the DNA is TGCAGCGTAGGGACAGGTGCTTACAATGAGCAGTTCTTC. V gene TRBV29-1 combines with J gene TRBJ2-1; 8 nucleotides line up with TRBD1. CDR3 length: 13 residues. Germline trimming cut 6 bases from V and 4 bases from J; bases unmatched to any gene: 5. Germline V gene lookup returns CDR1 SQVTM and CDR2 ANQGSEA.

In DNA form, the CDR3 reads TGTGCCAGCAGCGTGGGACTAGCTAACACCGGGGAGCTGTTTTTT. It translates to CASSVGLANTGELFF. The V gene is TRBV9, the J gene TRBJ2-2; 9 bases are shared with TRBD2. CDR1 SGDLS and CDR2 YYNGEE come from the germline V gene. This CDR3 is 15 amino acids long. V was clipped by 2 bases and J by 2 bases; unmatched bases: 1.

The V gene is TRBV6-5, the J gene TRBJ1-2, with 7 bases identical to TRBD1. Germline loops: CDR1 MNHEY, CDR2 SVGAGI. The CDR3 covers 14 residues. Germline trimming cut 5 bases from V and 2 bases from J; bases unmatched to any gene: 5. The CDR3 protein is CASSPGQSNYGYTF. CDR3 in DNA: TGTGCCAGCAGTCCGGGACAGTCGAACTATGGCTACACCTTC.

CDR3 region: CASSSDRGSSYEQYF. The CDR3 nucleotides are TGTGCCAGCAGTTCTGACAGGGGAAGCTCCTACGAGCAGTACTTC. This chain connects TRBV5-5 to TRBJ2-7, with TRBD1 identical over 8 bases. The CDR3 loop spans 15 amino acids. Germline V gene data show CDR1 as SGHKS and CDR2 as YYEKEE (reference sequence). Trimming took 5 bases from V and 0 from J; bases not matched to a gene: 7. Looking up the rest from reference TRBV5-5 and TRBJ2-7 gives the full variable domain: DAGVTQSPTHLIKTRGQQVTLRCSPISGHKSVSWYQQVLGQGPQFIFQYYEKEERGRGNFPDRFSARQFPNYSSELNVNALLLGDSALYLCASSSDRGSSYEQYFGPGTRLTVT.

The CDR3 loop is CASSQEWTGGGNTIYF. The CDR3 DNA sequence: TGCGCCAGCAGCCAAGAATGGACAGGGGGCGGAAACACCATATATTTT. This chain connects TRBV4-1 to TRBJ1-3; TRBD1 agrees at 11 bases. CDR1 is MGHRA and CDR2 is YSYEKL in the germline V gene. V was clipped by 0 bases and J by 4 bases; unmatched bases: 2. The CDR3 extends over 16 amino acids.

The rearrangement uses TRBV13 and TRBJ2-2; 11 positions match TRBD1. The V gene end was trimmed by 5 bases and the J gene end by 4 bases; junction bases not matched to a gene: 9. Germline CDR1 and CDR2: PRHDT and FYEKMQ (reference sequence). The CDR3 length is 17 residues. The CDR3 loop is CASSALGTGGRTGELFF. CDR3 coding DNA: TGTGCCAGCAGCGCCCTCGGGACAGGGGGTCGCACCGGGGAGCTGTTTTTT.

The chain carries TRBV19 and TRBJ2-7, with 7 nucleotides matching TRBD2. The CDR3 is made up of 14 amino acids. Trimming cost V 5 bases and J 0 bases; bases outside gene matches: 4. CDR1 and CDR2 (germline): LNHDA, SQIVND (reference sequence). The CDR3 loop is CASSRGVSSYEQYF. CDR3 coding DNA: TGTGCCAGTAGTCGGGGGGTTAGCTCCTACGAGCAGTACTTC. The entire variable domain, with the rest obtained from reference TRBV19 and TRBJ2-7, is as follows: DGGITQSPKYLFRKEGQNVTLSCEQNLNHDAMYWYRQDPGQGLRLIYYSQIVNDFQKGDIAEGYSVSREKKESFPLTVTSAQKNPTAFYLCASSRGVSSYEQYFGPGTRLTVT.

The gene calls are TRBV6-1 and TRBJ1-4; 12 bases match TRBD1. The CDR3 runs to 15 residues. The V gene's germline CDR1 is MNHNS and CDR2 SASEGT. With V trimmed by 2 bases and J by 10 bases, 5 bases remained unmatched. CDR3 bases: TGTGCCAGCAGTGAACCGGGACAGGGGGCCTTAAAACTGTTTTTT. This codes for CASSEPGQGALKLFF.

This rearrangement joins TRBV29-1 to TRBJ2-3; 9 nucleotides align to TRBD1. The CDR3 covers 14 residues. Germline assignment: CDR1 SQVTM and CDR2 ANQGSEA. J lost 2 bases, V lost 6 bases, and 6 bases had no gene match. CDR3 amino acids: CSVEGQGNTDTQYF. CDR3 nucleotides: TGCAGCGTGGAGGGACAGGGAAACACAGATACGCAGTATTTT.

To note about this clone: Different DNA sequences within this sample yield the same CDR3. This chain uses TRBV9 with TRBJ1-3; D uncertain. The CDR3 has 13 residues. The germline V gene has CDR1 SGDLS and CDR2 YYNGEE. V lost 5 bases to trimming and J lost 4 bases, with 10 bases between them. CDR3 amino acids: CASSVQEGNTIYF. CDR3 nucleotides: TGTGCCAGCAGTGTCCAAGAGGGAAACACCATATATTTT.

The rearrangement uses TRBV15 and TRBJ1-1; 7 bases agree with TRBD1. Germline V gene data show CDR1 as LNHNV and CDR2 as YYDKDF (reference sequence). The CDR3 totals 13 residues. V dropped 1 base and J dropped 10; count of bases not matched to a gene: 6. The CDR3 loop reads CATSRGQGGTAFF. The CDR3 DNA reads as TGTGCCACCAGCAGAGGGCAGGGGGGAACAGCTTTCTTT.

Here the CDR3 DNA reads TGCGCCAGCAGCTTGGGTAGTGAGGCCCTCTACGAGCAGTACTTC. Translated: CASSLGSEALYEQYF. This chain uses TRBV5-1 with TRBJ2-7, with D unresolved. This CDR3 region has 15 residues. Trimming cost V 0 bases and J 3 bases, with 13 bases left between them. Germline V CDR1 and CDR2: SGHRS, YFSETQ.

V is TRBV19 and J is TRBJ1-1; the match to TRBD1 covers 8 bases. The junction had 7 bases not matched to a gene; V was cut back by 4 bases and J by 3 bases. This CDR3 has 15 amino acids. The V gene's germline CDR1 is LNHDA and CDR2 SQIVND (reference sequence). CDR3 sequence (DNA): TGTGCCAGTAGTAAGCCAGGGGGCAAGGACACTGAAGCTTTCTTT. As protein: CASSKPGGKDTEAFF. The variable domain in full, with the rest retrieved from reference TRBV19 and TRBJ1-1, is DGGITQSPKYLFRKEGQNVTLSCEQNLNHDAMYWYRQDPGQGLRLIYYSQIVNDFQKGDIAEGYSVSREKKESFPLTVTSAQKNPTAFYLCASSKPGGKDTEAFFGQGTRLTVV.

The rearrangement links TRBV19 to TRBJ2-7, with D hard to call. The CDR3 is made up of 14 amino acids. From germline, CDR1 is LNHDA and CDR2 SQIVND (reference sequence). The ends were cut back, 3 bases at V and 3 bases at J, with 12 bases in the middle. CDR3 amino acids: CASSMDGRYYEQYF. The CDR3 DNA follows: TGTGCCAGTAGTATGGACGGACGCTACTACGAGCAGTACTTC. Based on the CDR3 plus reference TRBV19 and TRBJ2-7, the full variable domain is DGGITQSPKYLFRKEGQNVTLSCEQNLNHDAMYWYRQDPGQGLRLIYYSQIVNDFQKGDIAEGYSVSREKKESFPLTVTSAQKNPTAFYLCASSMDGRYYEQYFGPGTRLTVT.

The chain links TRBV5-1 to TRBJ2-3; 7 bases are a match to TRBD2. In germline, CDR1 is SGHRS, CDR2 YFSETQ. V shed 5 bases and J 6 bases; nucleotides not matched to a gene: 9. CDR3 length equals 14 residues. The CDR3 DNA sequence: TGCGCCAGCAGGAAGCGGGATGTGGGGGATACGCAGTATTTT. Translated: CASRKRDVGDTQYF.

This clone was seen just once. The rearrangement uses TRBV14 and TRBJ1-2; no definite D call. Germline CDR1 SGHDN, CDR2 FVKESK. This CDR3 is built from 15 residues. With 2 bases removed from V and 5 bases from J, the gap between germline ends came to 15 bases. The CDR3 loop is CASSQLQTAGYGYTF. CDR3 nucleotides: TGTGCCAGCAGCCAACTTCAAACAGCGGGGTATGGCTACACCTTC.

This chain joins TRBV5-1 and TRBJ1-4; 7 bases agree with TRBD1. The J segment lost 8 bases and the V segment lost 3 bases, leaving 1 base of the junction unmatched. This CDR3 comprises 12 residues. Germline V gene data show CDR1 as SGHRS and CDR2 as YFSETQ. For the CDR3, the DNA is TGCGCCAGCAGCTCGACAGGGGAAAAACTGTTTTTT. As protein: CASSSTGEKLFF.

The chain links TRBV2 to TRBJ1-2, with TRBD1 identical over 9 bases. This CDR3 has 14 residues. Trimming took 4 bases from V and 8 from J; bases not matched to a gene: 8. Germline V gene sequence: CDR1 SNHLY, CDR2 FYNNEI. The CDR3 region is CASSALQGAGGYTF. CDR3 nucleotides: TGTGCCAGCAGTGCCCTACAGGGGGCGGGGGGCTACACCTTC.

This chain links TRBV6-5 with TRBJ1-2; 8 bases map to TRBD1. Trimming cost V 7 bases and J 3 bases; bases outside gene matches: 10. CDR3 length: 15 amino acids. Germline-derived CDR1 and CDR2 are MNHEY and SVGAGI. CDR3 sequence: CASNGQGAGDYGYTF. The CDR3 nucleotides are TGTGCCAGCAATGGACAGGGCGCTGGTGACTATGGCTACACCTTC.

This sequence joins TRBV5-5 and TRBJ2-7; D gene uncertain. The CDR3 is 11 amino acids. Germline assignment: CDR1 SGHKS and CDR2 YYEKEE (reference sequence). Trimming left V 4 bases short and J 2 bases short, with 4 bases between. The CDR3 is CASSLTYEQYF. DNA for the CDR3: TGTGCCAGCAGCCTGACCTACGAGCAGTACTTC. The variable domain in full, completed from reference TRBV5-5 and TRBJ2-7, reads DAGVTQSPTHLIKTRGQQVTLRCSPISGHKSVSWYQQVLGQGPQFIFQYYEKEERGRGNFPDRFSARQFPNYSSELNVNALLLGDSALYLCASSLTYEQYFGPGTRLTVT.

Only a few counts were recorded for this clone. This chain uses TRBV11-2 with TRBJ2-1; the match to TRBD1 covers 10 bases. V lost 7 bases to trimming and J lost 7 bases; unmatched junction nucleotides: 13. Germline V lookup: CDR1 SGHAT, CDR2 FQNNGV. The CDR3 runs 16 residues. In DNA form, the CDR3 reads TGTGCCAGCACCCCGGGGCGGGACAGGGGAGTTAATGAGCAGTTCTTC. Translation gives CASTPGRDRGVNEQFF.